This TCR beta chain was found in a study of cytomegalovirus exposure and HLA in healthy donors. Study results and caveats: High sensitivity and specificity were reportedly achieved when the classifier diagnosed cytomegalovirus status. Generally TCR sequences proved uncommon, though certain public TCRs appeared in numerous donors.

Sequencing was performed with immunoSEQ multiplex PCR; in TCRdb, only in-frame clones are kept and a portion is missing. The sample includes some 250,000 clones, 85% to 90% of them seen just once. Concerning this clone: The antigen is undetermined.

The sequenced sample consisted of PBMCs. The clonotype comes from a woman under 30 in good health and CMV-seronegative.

CDR3 protein: CSVEGLAERGTGELFF. Written as DNA, the CDR3 is TGCAGCGTGGAGGGACTAGCGGAAAGAGGTACCGGGGAGCTGTTTTTT. The chain combines TRBV29-1 with TRBJ2-2, with 11 positions matching TRBD2. V lost 6 bases and J lost 5; bases outside the gene matches: 11. CDR1 is SQVTM, CDR2 ANQGSEA, per germline. The CDR3 length is 16 residues.